This T cell receptor (beta chain) was sequenced during a study of shared T cell receptors in the human thymus. The germline gives CDR1 SGDLS, CDR2 YYNGEE. J was trimmed by 1 base and V by 4 bases; bases with no gene match: 5. The CDR3 totals 16 residues. The protocol was immunoSEQ multiplex PCR, while the TCRdb copy is restricted to in-frame clones and leaves out a portion. The data show more than 300,000 clones, approximately 95% seen once. The chain joins TRBV9 to TRBJ2-1, with 10 positions matching TRBD2. The clonotype comes from a human donor. The sequencing sample was made of thymocytes. The CDR3: CASSPGTSASYNEQFF. The CDR3 coding sequence is TGTGCCAGCAGCCCGGGGACTAGCGCTTCCTACAATGAGCAGTTCTTC.